The T cell receptor beta chain described here comes from a study of T cells after yellow fever vaccination. Study-level background: Each low-cell-number fraction was prepared by means of SMART-Seq v4 Ultra Low Input.

The V gene's germline CDR1 is LGHNA and CDR2 YSLEER. Trimming removed 6 bases from V and 5 bases from J, with 16 bases in between. The CDR3 covers 15 residues. TCRdb itself ran the 5' RACE reads through MiXCR, one entry per CDR3 protein. Of some 200,000 distinct CDR3 sequences listed, approximately 9.9% are singletons. This clonotype was observed at least ten times. The receptor was isolated from a man aged 18 to 35 who received the YFV17D yellow fever vaccine. This sequence joins TRBV4-3 and TRBJ2-2; a possible D gene is TRBD2 (6 bases). The material sequenced was CD8+ T cells sorted from PBMCs, taken 15 days after the yellow fever booster vaccination. Here the CDR3 reads CASRLLGTSTGELFF. CDR3 nucleotide sequence: TGCGCCAGCAGGCTGCTCGGGACTTCGACCGGGGAGCTGTTTTTT.